This entry concerns a single T cell receptor beta chain. The record originates from a study of blood T cell repertoires in COVID-19. At the level of the study: The origin of the acute and convalescent COVID-19 samples was the United States, Italy and Spain.

Data came from immunoSEQ multiplex PCR; TCRdb stores just in-frame clones and leaves some out. The data contain 300,000 to 350,000 clones, 85% to 90% of them singletons. This TCR came from a young woman with COVID-19, enrolled during active disease. The sequenced material came from peripheral blood.

In nucleotides, the CDR3 is TGTGCCACCAGCCAGGACAGGGGGCTCAAGACCCAGTACTTC. Encoded protein: CATSQDRGLKTQYF. J is TRBJ2-5 and V is TRBV15; 11 bases line up with TRBD1. In germline, CDR1 is LNHNV, CDR2 YYDKDF (reference sequence). J was trimmed by 6 bases and V by 5 bases; bases with no gene match: 5. The CDR3 runs 14 residues.